The subject of this entry is one T cell receptor (beta chain). The antigen is not known. This CDR3 is missing its conserved last phenylalanine or tryptophan, likely due to a read error. The DNA is omitted, as the CDR3 cannot be located on it reliably, and the CDR3 follows TCRdb's listing. The data belong to a study of CD8+CD57+ T cells in acquired aplastic anemia. Whole-study context: Sorting CD4+ and CD8+ cells gave DNA averaging about 3.3 ug. As sequenced from healthy donors, CD4+ cells averaged around 11 million reads.

Study outcomes and limitations: Found in both controls and patients were some 31 CD8+ CDR3 sequences. Controls did not differ significantly from patients in CD8+ Simpson's diversity.

For CDR3 and TCR beta VDJ profiling, genomic DNA was the template used. TCRdb passed the reads through MiXCR, listing each CDR3 protein once. The sample records 400,000 to 450,000 distinct CDR3 sequences, under 80% being singletons. Germline V CDR1 and CDR2: SNHLY, FYNNEI. The CDR3 is 13 amino acids long, termini counted. The sequencing sample was made of sorted CD4+, CD8+, or CD8+CD57+ T cells (not recorded which) from PBMCs. J is TRBJ2-6 and V is TRBV2. The TCR was taken from a human donor in good health, serving as a control. CDR3 in amino acids: CASSTSGADVLTL.